A single sample gave rise to the 21 T cell receptor beta chains below, sequenced in a study of T cells in Graves' hyperthyroidism and ophthalmopathy. RNA transcripts yielded amplified TCR beta CDR3 regions. The HTBI primer set was used in a first-round RT-PCR of the TCR CDR3. One entry per CDR3 protein results from TCRdb running MiXCR on the multiplex PCR reads. The repertoire holds about 700,000 distinct CDR3 sequences, with about 15% as singletons. The sequencing input was blood. All receptors come from a woman aged 18-30 years with Graves' hyperthyroidism.

Many counts were recorded for this clonotype. This chain uses TRBV2 with TRBJ2-1; D could derive from TRBD1 or TRBD2 (6 bases each). Trimming left V 6 bases short and J 2 bases short, with 17 bases between. Germline loops: CDR1 SNHLY, CDR2 FYNNEI. The CDR3 spans 16 residues. The CDR3 protein is CASSHQGGLTYNEQFF. DNA of the CDR3: TGTGCCAGCAGCCACCAAGGGGGGTTGACCTACAATGAGCAGTTCTTC.

The gene calls are TRBV6-1 and TRBJ1-3, with TRBD1 identical over 10 bases. CDR1 MNHNS and CDR2 SASEGT come from the germline V gene. The J segment lost 9 bases and the V segment lost 5 bases, leaving 7 bases of the junction unmatched. This CDR3 spans 14 amino acids. CDR3: CASSQDRGSITIYF. The CDR3 DNA sequence: TGTGCCAGCAGTCAGGACAGGGGGTCCATCACCATATATTTT.

The sample holds a few counts of this clonotype. The chain has TRBV7-9 and TRBJ1-1; D unresolved. V was cut by 1 base and J by 8 bases, with 20 bases left in between. Per the germline V gene, CDR1 is SEHNR and CDR2 is FQNEAQ (reference sequence). The CDR3 sequence is 16 residues long. CDR3 nucleotide sequence: TGTGCCAGCAGCTTAGATTCGGGTTGGGGTCCTATAGAAGCTTTCTTT. Encoded protein: CASSLDSGWGPIEAFF.

This clonotype was seen more than once but under ten times. The V and J genes are TRBV6-2 or TRBV6-3 and TRBJ2-5, with D perhaps matching TRBD1 (8 bases). This CDR3 spans 14 amino acids. Per germline, CDR1 MNHEY and CDR2 SVGEGT. V was clipped by 6 bases and J by 6 bases, with 17 bases between them. The CDR3 loop reads CASRRTGRAKTQYF. The CDR3 DNA sequence: TGTGCCAGCAGGCGGACAGGGAGGGCGAAGACCCAGTACTTC.

The table lists this clonotype with many counts. The chain uses TRBV15 and TRBJ2-5, with 7 bases identical to TRBD1. V gave up 0 bases and J gave up 4 bases; unmatched junction bases: 5. This CDR3 has 15 residues. Germline CDR1 is LNHNV and CDR2 is YYDKDF (reference sequence). CDR3 in DNA: TGTGCCACCAGCAGAGATCTAGGGGGCGGAGAGACCCAGTACTTC. The encoded protein is CATSRDLGGGETQYF.

This sequence joins TRBV12-3 or TRBV12-4 and TRBJ1-1, with TRBD1 matching over 7 bases. This CDR3 is built from 14 residues. Trimming removed 5 bases from V and 7 bases from J; junction bases left unmatched: 10. The CDR3 DNA reads as TGTGCCAGCAGTCCTGTACTGACAGGGATTGAAGCTTTCTTT. It encodes CASSPVLTGIEAFF.

This clonotype was seen at least ten times. This chain uses TRBV7-2 with TRBJ2-1; D gene ambiguous. The ends were cut back, 1 base at V and 6 bases at J, with 10 bases in the middle. The CDR3 extends over 14 amino acids. In germline, CDR1 is SGHTA, CDR2 FQGNSA. The DNA for the CDR3 is TGTGCCAGCAGCTTAGAGGTAGGCCTCAATGAGCAGTTCTTC. Its translation is CASSLEVGLNEQFF.

At least ten counts were recorded for this clonotype. V gene TRBV12-3 or TRBV12-4 combines with J gene TRBJ1-2, with 7 bases fitting TRBD1. The junction had 8 bases not matched to a gene; V was cut back by 5 bases and J by 8 bases. The CDR3 runs 13 residues. The CDR3 sequence is CASSPTGEGGYTF. The CDR3 DNA is TGTGCCAGCAGTCCTACAGGGGAAGGAGGCTACACCTTC.

This clonotype was observed many times. The J gene is TRBJ2-3, the V gene TRBV11-3, with D tentatively TRBD2 (6 bases). V shed 0 bases and J shed 0 bases, with 13 bases lying between them. The CDR3 covers 17 residues. CDR1 and CDR2 from the germline V gene are SGHNT and YENEEA. For the CDR3, the DNA is TGTGCCAGCAGCTTAGATCTTAGGGAGGCCAGCACAGATACGCAGTATTTT. Its protein is CASSLDLREASTDTQYF. The full variable domain, in which reference TRBV11-3 and TRBJ2-3 provide the parts outside the CDR3, is EAGVVQSPRYKIIEKKQPVAFWCNPISGHNTLYWYLQNLGQGPELLIRYENEEAVDDSQLPKDRFSAERLKGVDSTLKIQPAELGDSAVYLCASSLDLREASTDTQYFGPGTRLTVL.

This clonotype came up many times. The V and J genes are TRBV7-8 and TRBJ2-1; D is perhaps TRBD2 (5 bases). The CDR3 is 15 amino acids. Germline V gene data show CDR1 as SGHVS and CDR2 as FQNEAQ. Trimming left V 1 base short and J 0 bases short, with 7 bases between. The CDR3 bases are TGTGCCAGCAGCTTAGGAGCGGACTCCTACAATGAGCAGTTCTTC. Its translation is CASSLGADSYNEQFF.

This clonotype occurred many times. The chain is built from TRBV7-8 and TRBJ2-5, with a possible D match to TRBD2 (6 bases). In germline, CDR1 is SGHVS, CDR2 FQNEAQ. This CDR3 spans 16 amino acids. V gave up 7 bases and J gave up 1 base, with 19 bases separating them. Here the CDR3 DNA reads TGTGCCAGCAAGCCCCGGAGGGGCCTGTCCCAAGAGACCCAGTACTTC. It codes for CASKPRRGLSQETQYF.

The V and J genes are TRBV6-5 and TRBJ2-5; 11 bases are a match to TRBD2. V was clipped by 2 bases and J by 4 bases; unmatched bases: 3. Germline assignment: CDR1 MNHEY and CDR2 SVGAGI. The length of the CDR3 is 15 residues. The CDR3 spells CASSYRTSGLETQYF. The CDR3, as DNA: TGTGCCAGCAGTTACAGGACTAGCGGGTTAGAGACCCAGTACTTC.

This clonotype has a count of ten or more. This chain uses TRBV29-1 with TRBJ2-7; D might be TRBD1 or TRBD2, each matching 5 bases. Between the trimmed V and J ends, which lost 1 base and 2 bases, there was a span of 21 bases. CDR3 size: 17 residues. CDR1 is SQVTM, CDR2 ANQGSEA, per germline. The CDR3 DNA is TGCAGCGTTGAAGTCTGGCCACTCCGGGACGGCGCCTACGAGCAGTACTTC. It specifies CSVEVWPLRDGAYEQYF.

This clonotype was picked up many times. J is TRBJ1-1 and V is TRBV7-8; no reliable D call. This CDR3 has 15 residues. Trimming pared 5 bases from V and 1 base from J, leaving 14 bases between. Germline CDR1 reads SGHVS; CDR2 reads FQNEAQ. The CDR3 bases are TGTGCCAGCAGCCAGTTCCCGGGAAGGAACACTGAAGCTTTCTTT. Protein: CASSQFPGRNTEAFF.

V and J are TRBV5-1 and TRBJ2-3; tentative D call: TRBD2 (6 bases). Trimming pared 1 base from V and 2 bases from J, leaving 14 bases between. Germline V lookup: CDR1 SGHRS, CDR2 YFSETQ. The CDR3 sequence is 16 residues long. DNA for the CDR3: TGCGCCAGCAGCTTGTTTGCGCGGGAAATCACAGATACGCAGTATTTT. This codes for CASSLFAREITDTQYF.

The V gene is TRBV6-2 or TRBV6-3, the J gene TRBJ2-3, with D possibly matching TRBD1 (5 bases). The CDR3 is 12 amino acids. Trimming cost V 7 bases and J 6 bases, with 11 bases left between them. CDR1 is MNHEY, CDR2 SVGEGT, per germline. CDR3 sequence: CASTRPGDTQYF. DNA of the CDR3: TGTGCCAGCACTCGACCAGGGGATACGCAGTATTTT.

The sample holds many counts of this clonotype. The rearrangement links TRBV29-1 to TRBJ1-1, with D possibly TRBD1 on 5 matching bases. Per germline, CDR1 SQVTM and CDR2 ANQGSEA. This CDR3 spans 13 amino acids. V lost 7 bases, J lost 3 bases, and 15 bases lay in between. The CDR3 coding sequence is TGCAGCGCGGGGCTCTTGGGAGACACTGAAGCTTTCTTT. As protein: CSAGLLGDTEAFF.

The chain uses TRBV6-1 and TRBJ2-7; 14 bases are a match to TRBD2. Germline loops: CDR1 MNHNS, CDR2 SASEGT. This CDR3 region has 18 residues. V lost 7 bases and J lost 5; bases outside the gene matches: 16. CDR3 region: CASKIISSGTSGSHEQYF. Here the CDR3 DNA reads TGTGCCAGCAAAATAATTTCCTCCGGGACTAGCGGGAGCCACGAGCAGTACTTC.

This clonotype was recorded many times. The chain recombines TRBV6-2 or TRBV6-3 with TRBJ2-1, with TRBD2 matching over 11 bases. The CDR3 length is 20 residues. Germline assignment: CDR1 MNHEY and CDR2 SVGEGT. With V trimmed by 6 bases and J by 3 bases, 19 bases remained unmatched. The CDR3 region is CASSSRAKGPGTSGYNEQFF. As DNA, the CDR3 is TGTGCCAGCAGCTCAAGGGCTAAGGGACCCGGGACTAGCGGCTACAATGAGCAGTTCTTC.

In this sample, this clonotype turned up a few times. The germline gene is not matched at one end of the junction; a read error may be the cause. The chain links TRBV5-1 to TRBJ1-1, with D possibly being TRBD1 (5 bases). The CDR3 is 17 residues long. Germline CDR1 SGHRS, CDR2 YFSETQ. The CDR3 DNA follows: TGCGCCAGCAACTTGGGAGTCGGTACAGGATTGAACACTGAAGCTTTCTTT. Translated: CASNLGVGTGLNTEAFF.

The chain is built from TRBV7-2 and TRBJ2-1; D unclear. The germline CDR1 and CDR2 sequences are SGHTA and FQGNSA. This CDR3 is 21 amino acids long. V was trimmed by 5 bases and J by 0 bases, leaving 29 bases between them. CDR3 DNA: TGTGCCAGCAGCCTGAAGTCGAAGCGATCCCAATCCTCGGGCTCCTACAATGAGCAGTTCTTC. Translation: CASSLKSKRSQSSGSYNEQFF.